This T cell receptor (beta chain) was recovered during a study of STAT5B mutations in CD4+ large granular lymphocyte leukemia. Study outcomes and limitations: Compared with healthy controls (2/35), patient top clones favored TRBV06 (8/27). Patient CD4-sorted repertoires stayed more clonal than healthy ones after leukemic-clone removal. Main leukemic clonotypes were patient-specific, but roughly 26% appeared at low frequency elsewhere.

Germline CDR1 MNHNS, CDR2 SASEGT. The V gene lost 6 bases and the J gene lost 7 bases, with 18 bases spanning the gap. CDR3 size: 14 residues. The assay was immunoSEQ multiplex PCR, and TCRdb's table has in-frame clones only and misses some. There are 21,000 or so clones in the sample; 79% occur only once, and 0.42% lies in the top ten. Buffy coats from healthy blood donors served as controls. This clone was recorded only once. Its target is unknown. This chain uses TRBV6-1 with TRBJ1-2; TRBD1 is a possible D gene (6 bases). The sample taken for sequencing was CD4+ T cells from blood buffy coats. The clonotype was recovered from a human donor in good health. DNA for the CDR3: TGTGCCAGCAGAGAAAAGGGGGGTTTTGCTGGCTACACCTTC. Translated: CASREKGGFAGYTF.